Following are 27 T cell receptor beta chains from one sample sequenced in a study of control samples from healthy donors and cancer patients. This table comes from immunoSEQ multiplex PCR, and its TCRdb copy is limited to in-frame clones, with some not included. The sample yields some 130,000 clones, 92% seen once. Sequenced material: blood. The origin of the receptors is a man between 18 and 29 years old in good health.

DNA for the CDR3: TGTGCCAGCAGCTTATTGGCTTGGAACACTGAAGCTTTCTTT. Translated, it gives CASSLLAWNTEAFF. This chain uses TRBV7-9 with TRBJ1-1; no reliable D call. V lost 2 bases to trimming and J lost 1 base, with 8 bases between them. The CDR3 covers 14 residues. CDR1 SEHNR and CDR2 FQNEAQ come from the germline V gene (reference sequence). The full variable domain, with the rest looked up from reference TRBV7-9 and TRBJ1-1, is DTGVSQNPRHKITKRGQNVTFRCDPISEHNRLYWYRQTLGQGPEFLTYFQNEAQLEKSRLLSDRFSAERPKGSFSTLEIQRTEQGDSAMYLCASSLLAWNTEAFFGQGTRLTVV.

The J gene is TRBJ2-2, the V gene TRBV6-4; no clear D. Germline values: CDR1 MRHNA, CDR2 SNTAGT. V was pared by 4 bases and J by 2 bases, with 5 bases between. The CDR3 has 13 residues. The CDR3: CASSVFNTGELFF. As DNA, the CDR3 is TGTGCCAGCAGTGTGTTTAACACCGGGGAGCTGTTTTTT.

The chain's CDR3 is CASSVGGVDEQFF. The CDR3, as DNA: TGTGCCAGCAGCGTAGGGGGAGTCGATGAGCAGTTCTTC. The chain employs TRBV9 and TRBJ2-1, with a tentative D call TRBD2 (5 bases). V was shortened by 0 bases and J by 8 bases, with 9 bases between the two germline ends. Per germline, CDR1 SGDLS and CDR2 YYNGEE. The CDR3 is 13 residues long. The whole variable domain, filled in from reference TRBV9 and TRBJ2-1, reads DSGVTQTPKHLITATGQRVTLRCSPRSGDLSVYWYQQSLDQGLQFLIQYYNGEERAKGNILERFSAQQFPDLHSELNLSSLELGDSALYFCASSVGGVDEQFFGPGTRLTVL.

V usage is TRBV5-1 and J usage is TRBJ1-1, with 7 positions matching TRBD1. Trimming removed 0 bases from V and 0 bases from J; junction bases left unmatched: 8. Per the germline V gene, CDR1 is SGHRS and CDR2 is YFSETQ. The CDR3 has 17 residues. The CDR3 DNA sequence: TGCGCCAGCAGCTTGGCCCGGGACAGTCAATTGAACACTGAAGCTTTCTTT. Amino acids: CASSLARDSQLNTEAFF. The full variable domain, rest sourced from reference TRBV5-1 and TRBJ1-1, is KAGVTQTPRYLIKTRGQQVTLSCSPISGHRSVSWYQQTPGQGLQFLFEYFSETQRNKGNFPGRFSGRQFSNSRSEMNVSTLELGDSALYLCASSLARDSQLNTEAFFGQGTRLTVV.

The genes are TRBV6-5 and TRBJ2-3; 8 bases align to TRBD1. Per germline, CDR1 MNHEY and CDR2 SVGAGI. V dropped 5 bases and J dropped 0; count of bases not matched to a gene: 4. The CDR3 loop spans 15 amino acids. Here the CDR3 reads CASSNTGGSTDTQYF. Here the CDR3 DNA reads TGTGCCAGCAGTAACACAGGGGGTAGCACAGATACGCAGTATTTT.

The chain carries TRBV7-3 and TRBJ2-3; the D gene could be TRBD1 or TRBD2 (6 bases each). The CDR3 is 14 amino acids. Deletions cut 4 bases from V and 3 bases from J, with 11 bases between. The germline V gene has CDR1 SGHTA and CDR2 FQGTGA. The CDR3 DNA is TGTGCCAGCAGCTCAAGGGGGAGGACAGATACGCAGTATTTT. Protein sequence: CASSSRGRTDTQYF.

This sequence joins TRBV4-2 and TRBJ1-4; D not certain. V was cut by 0 bases and J by 7 bases, with 6 bases left in between. Per the germline V gene, CDR1 is LGHNA and CDR2 is YNFKEQ. The CDR3 sequence is 13 residues long. The CDR3 bases are TGTGCCAGCAGCCAAGAGGGTTTTGAAAAACTGTTTTTT. This sequence encodes CASSQEGFEKLFF.

The chain carries TRBV28 and TRBJ2-2, with TRBD2 identical over 7 bases. After removal of 5 bases from V and 6 bases from J, the junction contained 3 bases not matched to a gene. The germline V gene has CDR1 MDHEN and CDR2 SYDVKM. CDR3 length: 13 amino acids. CDR3 residues: CASSPAGPGELFF. DNA for the CDR3: TGTGCCAGCAGTCCAGCGGGGCCCGGGGAGCTGTTTTTT.

This clone was detected only a few times. The gene calls are TRBV4-1 and TRBJ1-6; TRBD1 is a possible D gene (5 bases). Trimming shortened V by 0 bases and J by 6 bases, and 12 bases separated the two germline ends. Germline values: CDR1 MGHRA, CDR2 YSYEKL. The CDR3 runs 16 residues. CDR3: CASSQEGGTPNSPLHF. Written as DNA, the CDR3 is TGCGCCAGCAGCCAAGAAGGCGGGACTCCTAATTCACCCCTCCACTTT.

This rearrangement joins TRBV7-9 to TRBJ2-4, with D uncertain. The CDR3 extends over 12 amino acids. V was trimmed by 1 base and J by 6 bases, leaving 4 bases between them. Germline CDR1 is SEHNR and CDR2 is FQNEAQ (reference sequence). The CDR3 DNA is TGTGCCAGCAGCTTAGTGGGAAACATTCAGTACTTC. As protein: CASSLVGNIQYF. The variable domain in full, with the rest retrieved from reference TRBV7-9 and TRBJ2-4, is DTGVSQNPRHKITKRGQNVTFRCDPISEHNRLYWYRQTLGQGPEFLTYFQNEAQLEKSRLLSDRFSAERPKGSFSTLEIQRTEQGDSAMYLCASSLVGNIQYFGAGTRLSVL.

J is TRBJ2-3 and V is TRBV4-2, with D perhaps assigned TRBD1 or TRBD2 (6 bases each). Germline CDR1 is LGHNA and CDR2 is YNFKEQ. V was clipped by 0 bases and J by 4 bases, with 14 bases between them. This CDR3 comprises 16 residues. The CDR3 reads CASSQEGAGPADTQYF. CDR3 in DNA: TGTGCCAGCAGCCAAGAGGGGGCGGGGCCCGCAGATACGCAGTATTTT.

The rearrangement joins TRBV11-3 to TRBJ2-2; 8 nucleotides agree with TRBD2. Germline CDR1 is SGHNT and CDR2 is YENEEA. The CDR3 runs 15 residues. After removal of 5 bases from V and 3 bases from J, the junction contained 5 bases not matched to a gene. CDR3 sequence: CASSNGGAHTGELFF. CDR3 nucleotide sequence: TGTGCCAGCAGCAACGGGGGGGCTCACACCGGGGAGCTGTTTTTT.

The sample holds a few counts of this clone. The rearrangement links TRBV2 to TRBJ1-6; no clear D gene. Germline-derived CDR1 and CDR2 are SNHLY and FYNNEI. The CDR3 length is 16 residues. V lost 10 bases and J lost 0, with 16 bases in between. CDR3 DNA: TGTGCCACCCGAGGAGGGTTGAGCTCCTATAATTCACCCCTCCACTTT. It codes for CATRGGLSSYNSPLHF.

V gene TRBV10-3 combines with J gene TRBJ2-5; 8 bases are shared with TRBD1. The CDR3 has 15 amino acids. With 4 bases clipped from V and 2 bases from J, the junction kept 6 bases outside the gene matches. The germline V gene encodes CDR1 ENHRY and CDR2 SYGVKD. CDR3 sequence (DNA): TGTGCCATCAGTGGGCCCAGGACAGGGCAAGAGACCCAGTACTTC. It translates to CAISGPRTGQETQYF.

This chain uses TRBV12-3 or TRBV12-4 with TRBJ1-1; tentatively, D is TRBD1 (6 bases). The CDR3 totals 13 residues. V lost 6 bases and J 3 bases, leaving 11 bases between the germline ends. CDR3 loop: CASRAGADTEAFF. The CDR3, as DNA: TGTGCCAGCAGGGCAGGGGCGGACACTGAAGCTTTCTTT.

V usage is TRBV6-2 or TRBV6-3 and J usage is TRBJ2-7; the D gene could be TRBD1 or TRBD2 (5 bases each). Per the germline V gene, CDR1 is MNHEY and CDR2 is SVGEGT. V shed 5 bases and J shed 2 bases, with 13 bases lying between them. The length of the CDR3 is 14 residues. The CDR3 DNA reads as TGTGCCAGCAGTCCCGGGACCTTCCCCTACGAGCAGTACTTC. This encodes CASSPGTFPYEQYF.

This sequence joins TRBV10-3 and TRBJ1-3; D not certain. Germline CDR1 is ENHRY and CDR2 is SYGVKD. V was clipped by 10 bases and J by 1 base, with 14 bases between them. The CDR3 runs 14 residues. The CDR3: CATRRRESGNTIYF. In nucleotides, the CDR3 is TGTGCCACCAGACGCCGGGAATCTGGAAACACCATATATTTT.

CDR3 DNA: TGTGCCAGTCACCAGACAGGAACTTACACTGAAGCTTTCTTT. Its translation: CASHQTGTYTEAFF. V gene TRBV19 combines with J gene TRBJ1-1; TRBD1 is a possible D gene (6 bases). Germline V gene sequence: CDR1 LNHDA, CDR2 SQIVND (reference sequence). CDR3 length: 14 amino acids. V was pared by 8 bases and J by 3 bases, with 16 bases between. The complete variable domain, with remaining parts taken from reference TRBV19 and TRBJ1-1, reads DGGITQSPKYLFRKEGQNVTLSCEQNLNHDAMYWYRQDPGQGLRLIYYSQIVNDFQKGDIAEGYSVSREKKESFPLTVTSAQKNPTAFYLCASHQTGTYTEAFFGQGTRLTVV.

This chain links TRBV6-6 with TRBJ2-1; 9 nucleotides line up with TRBD1. V was clipped by 9 bases and J by 8 bases; unmatched bases: 14. The CDR3 has 15 residues. Germline V gene data show CDR1 as MNHNY and CDR2 as SVGAGI (reference sequence). The CDR3 DNA sequence: TGTGCCAGTCTCTCCGCTCCGGGACAGGGCCATGAGCAGTTCTTC. It specifies CASLSAPGQGHEQFF.

The V gene is TRBV3-1 (or the pseudogene TRBV3-2), the J gene TRBJ1-5, with D hard to call. Trimming cost V 6 bases and J 2 bases, with 8 bases left between them. Germline V gives CDR1 LGHDT, CDR2 YNNKEL (reference sequence). The CDR3 spans 13 residues. The CDR3 reads CASSRSGNQPQHF. CDR3 sequence (DNA): TGTGCCAGCAGTCGGTCGGGCAATCAGCCCCAGCATTTT.

J is TRBJ2-2 and V is TRBV6-5; 8 bases map to TRBD1. This CDR3 region has 16 residues. Trimming took 2 bases from V and 6 from J; bases not matched to a gene: 8. The germline V gene encodes CDR1 MNHEY and CDR2 SVGAGI. The CDR3 sequence is CASSYKGQAFAGELFF. The CDR3 DNA reads as TGTGCCAGCAGTTACAAGGGACAGGCGTTCGCCGGGGAGCTGTTTTTT.

V is TRBV9 and J is TRBJ2-1; either TRBD1 or TRBD2 may fit D (5 bases each). Germline-derived CDR1 and CDR2 are SGDLS and YYNGEE. V was clipped by 4 bases and J by 5 bases, with 7 bases between them. The CDR3 is 12 residues long. The DNA for the CDR3 is TGTGCCAGCAGCAGGGACGACAATGAGCAGTTCTTC. This codes for CASSRDDNEQFF.

The rearrangement joins TRBV5-1 to TRBJ2-3, with TRBD1 matching over 8 bases. J gave up 0 bases and V 0 bases, and 6 bases lay outside the gene matches. Germline assignment: CDR1 SGHRS and CDR2 YFSETQ. The CDR3 has 17 amino acids. CDR3 nucleotides: TGCGCCAGCAGCTTGGATCCTCGGACAGGGAGCACAGATACGCAGTATTTT. Translating it yields CASSLDPRTGSTDTQYF.

With respect to this clone: At one end, the junction sequence differs from germline, possibly due to a read error. V is TRBV29-1 and J is TRBJ1-1; weak D call: TRBD1 (6 bases). Per the germline V gene, CDR1 is SQVTM and CDR2 is ANQGSEA. The CDR3 runs to 16 residues. The CDR3 DNA sequence: TGCAGCGTCGAAGATACCACAGGGCTATCGAACACTGAAGCTTTCTTT. It specifies CSVEDTTGLSNTEAFF.

The chain recombines TRBV30 with TRBJ1-5; the D gene is possibly TRBD1 (6 bases). The CDR3 length is 14 residues. The V end lost 2 bases, the J end lost 7 bases, and 15 bases lay between the germline ends. The germline V gene has CDR1 GTSNPN and CDR2 SVGIG (reference sequence). CDR3 residues: CAWSTGRGGQPQHF. The CDR3 bases are TGTGCCTGGAGTACGGGCAGGGGAGGACAGCCCCAGCATTTT.

This chain joins TRBV6-6 and TRBJ2-3; 7 nucleotides line up with TRBD1. The V gene's germline CDR1 is MNHNY and CDR2 SVGAGI (reference sequence). The CDR3 spans 16 residues. Losses at the gene ends were 6 bases for V and 3 bases for J; bases not matched to a gene: 12. The CDR3 reads CASSPRQGRVTDTQYF. In nucleotides, the CDR3 is TGTGCCAGCAGCCCGCGACAGGGAAGGGTGACAGATACGCAGTATTTT.

This clone was seen a few times. The chain carries TRBV5-4 and TRBJ2-7; either TRBD1 or TRBD2 may supply D (5 bases each). This CDR3 has 14 amino acids. From germline, CDR1 is SGHNT and CDR2 YYREEE (reference sequence). Trimming cost V 4 bases and J 4 bases, with 15 bases left between them. The CDR3 DNA reads TGTGCCAGCAGCCAAGGGACCGACGGGTACGAGCAGTACTTC. Protein: CASSQGTDGYEQYF.